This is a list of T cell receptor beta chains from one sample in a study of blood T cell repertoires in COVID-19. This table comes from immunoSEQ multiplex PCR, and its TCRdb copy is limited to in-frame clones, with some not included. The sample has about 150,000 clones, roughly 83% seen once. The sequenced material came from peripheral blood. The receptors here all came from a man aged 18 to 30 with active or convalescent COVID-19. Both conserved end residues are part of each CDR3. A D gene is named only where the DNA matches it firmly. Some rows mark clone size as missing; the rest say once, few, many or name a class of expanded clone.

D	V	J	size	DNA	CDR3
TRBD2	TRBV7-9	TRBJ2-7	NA	TGTGCCAGCAGCCGCACGTTGGGACTAGCAACCTACGAGCAGTACTTC	CASSRTLGLATYEQYF
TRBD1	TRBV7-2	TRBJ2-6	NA	TGTGCCAGCAGCATAGGGACAGTCTCTGGGGCCAACGTCCTGACTTTC	CASSIGTVSGANVLTF
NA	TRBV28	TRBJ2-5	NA	TGTGCCAGCAGTTCCCCCCTGGGGGGGAGGGGGGGAGAGACCCAGTACTTC	CASSSPLGGRGGETQYF
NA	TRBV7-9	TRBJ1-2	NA	TGTGCCAGCAGCCTTTGGACAGACGCGGGCGTTAACTATGGCTACACCTTC	CASSLWTDAGVNYGYTF
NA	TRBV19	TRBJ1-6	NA	TGTGCCAGTAGTACTCAACTTAATTCACCCCTCCACTTT	CASSTQLNSPLHF
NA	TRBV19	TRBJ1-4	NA	TGTGCCAGCAGTTGGGGGCCCAATGAAAAACTGTTTTTT	CASSWGPNEKLFF
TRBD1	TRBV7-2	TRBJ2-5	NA	TGTGCCAGCAGCTCCGGGGGCGCAGGGGGCACCGAGACCCAGTACTTC	CASSSGGAGGTETQYF
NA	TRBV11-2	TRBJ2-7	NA	TGTGCCAGCAGCTTAGATTTAGGGGGGGCGAGCGAGCAGTACTTC	CASSLDLGGASEQYF
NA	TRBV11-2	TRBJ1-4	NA	TGTGCCAGCAGCGCCGGGACTGCGGAAAAACTGTTTTTT	CASSAGTAEKLFF
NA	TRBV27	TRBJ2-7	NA	TGTGCCAGCAGTTTATCTCCCACAGCCTACGAGCAGTACTTC	CASSLSPTAYEQYF
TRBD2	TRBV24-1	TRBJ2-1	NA	TGTGCCACCAGTGACCCCGGTGGGGGAGGGCCCGGCAATGAGCAGTTCTTC	CATSDPGGGGPGNEQFF
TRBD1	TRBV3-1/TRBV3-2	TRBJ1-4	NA	TGTGCCAGCAGCCAAGTGGACAGGGTAAAGGAAAAACTGTTTTTT	CASSQVDRVKEKLFF
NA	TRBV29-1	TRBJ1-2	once	TGCAGCGTTGACGCGACAGTCCTCGGCTACACCTTC	CSVDATVLGYTF
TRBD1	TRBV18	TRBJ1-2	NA	TGTGCCAGCTCACCACCAGGGGGCGCGCATGGCTACACCTTC	CASSPPGGAHGYTF
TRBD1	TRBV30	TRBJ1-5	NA	TGTGCCTGGAGGGGACAGGGTGTACAGCCCCAGCATTTT	CAWRGQGVQPQHF
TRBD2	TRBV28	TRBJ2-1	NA	TGTGCCACCAAGGGACTAGTCGACCTTTTGGGCAATGAGCAGTTCTTC	CATKGLVDLLGNEQFF
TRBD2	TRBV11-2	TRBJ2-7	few	TGTGCCAGCAGCCCCGCCGGGACTAGAGGTTACGAGCAGTACTTC	CASSPAGTRGYEQYF
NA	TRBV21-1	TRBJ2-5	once	TGTGCCAGCAGCAAAGCATGGCCTAGAGCTTTCCAAGAGACCCAGTACTTC	CASSKAWPRAFQETQYF
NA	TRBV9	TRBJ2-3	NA	TGTGCCAGCAGCGTACTGGAGGGCCAGGGTACGCAGTATTTT	CASSVLEGQGTQYF
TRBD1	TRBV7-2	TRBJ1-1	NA	TGTGCCAGCAGCTATCGGACAGGGTCGGACACTGAAGCTTTCTTT	CASSYRTGSDTEAFF
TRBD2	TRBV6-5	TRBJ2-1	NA	TGCCAAGCGGGCGGGAGGGCCGGCGAGCAGTTCTTC	CQAGGRAGEQFF
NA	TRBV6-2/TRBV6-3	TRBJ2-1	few	TGTGCCAGCAGTGTCATAGTAGTTAATGAGCAGTTCTTC	CASSVIVVNEQFF
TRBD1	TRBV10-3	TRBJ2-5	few	TGTGCCATCAGTCCGGGACAGCAAGAGACCCAGTACTTC	CAISPGQQETQYF
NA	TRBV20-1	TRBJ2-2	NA	TGCAGTGCTAGTCAAGGACTCAACACCGGGGAGCTGTTTTTT	CSASQGLNTGELFF
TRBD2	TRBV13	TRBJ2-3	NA	TGTGCCAGCGCTCTCGGGACTAGCGACCCCACAGATACGCAGTATTTT	CASALGTSDPTDTQYF
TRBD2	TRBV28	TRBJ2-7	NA	TGTGCCAGCAGCCGCGGGACTAGCGGGGATTACGAGCAGTACTTC	CASSRGTSGDYEQYF
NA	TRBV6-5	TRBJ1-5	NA	TGTGCCAGCAGAGGGGGTCTCGGAAGGTGGCCCCAGCATTTT	CASRGGLGRWPQHF
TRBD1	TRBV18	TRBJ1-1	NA	TGTGCCAGCTCACTCCAGGGGGCGGGAATGAACACTGAAGCTTTCTTT	CASSLQGAGMNTEAFF
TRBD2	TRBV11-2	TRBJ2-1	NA	TGTGCCAGCAGCTCTACTAGCGGGAACTCCTACAATGAGCAGTTCTTC	CASSSTSGNSYNEQFF
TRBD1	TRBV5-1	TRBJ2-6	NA	TGCGCCAGCAGCTTGTTTCGACAGGGGGTCTCTGGGGCCAACGTCCTGACTTTC	CASSLFRQGVSGANVLTF
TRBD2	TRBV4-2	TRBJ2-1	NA	TGTGCCAGCAGCCAACGACTAGCGGGGACTAATGAGCAGTTCTTC	CASSQRLAGTNEQFF
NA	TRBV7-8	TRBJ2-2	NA	TGTGCCAGCAGCTTGACCGGGACAAGACCAACCGGGGAGCTGTTTTTT	CASSLTGTRPTGELFF
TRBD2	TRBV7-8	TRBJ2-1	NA	TGTGCCAGCAGCTTACTTCCGTCTAGCGGGAGGTCGTACAATGAGCAGTTCTTC	CASSLLPSSGRSYNEQFF
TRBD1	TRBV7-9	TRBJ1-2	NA	TGTGCCAGCAGCTTGACAGGGGCGAAGAACTATGGCTACACCTTC	CASSLTGAKNYGYTF
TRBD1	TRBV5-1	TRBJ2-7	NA	TGCGCCAGCAGCTTGGCGACAGGGATCCACGAGCAGTACTTC	CASSLATGIHEQYF
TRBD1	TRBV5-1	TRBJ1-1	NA	TGCGCCAGCAGCACTGGCAGGGGACAGAGGAACACTGAAGCTTTCTTT	CASSTGRGQRNTEAFF